This is a list of T cell receptor beta chains from one sample in a study of blood T cell repertoires in COVID-19. This table comes from immunoSEQ multiplex PCR, and its TCRdb copy is limited to in-frame clones, with some not included. The sample holds some 170,000 clones, about 85% seen once. Input material: peripheral blood. These receptors were obtained from a man aged 35 to 55 with acute or convalescent COVID-19. Both conserved end residues are part of each CDR3. The order of the fields is D gene, clone size, V gene, J gene, CDR3 DNA, CDR3 protein. D genes are given only for firm matches. Size is stated for part of the rows, as once, few or many counts, or as a class when the clone is expanded.

D: NA
size: NA
V: TRBV4-2
J: TRBJ2-7
DNA: TGTGCCAGCAGCCAAGCGAGCAGGATCAACGAGCAGTACTTC
CDR3: CASSQASRINEQYF

D: TRBD1
size: NA
V: TRBV27
J: TRBJ1-4
DNA: TGTGCCAGCAGGACAGGGGGCTTGAATGAAAAACTGTTTTTT
CDR3: CASRTGGLNEKLFF

D: NA
size: NA
V: TRBV4-1
J: TRBJ2-1
DNA: TGCGCCAGCAGCCCCCACGTAGAGCGGACCTACAATGAGCAGTTCTTC
CDR3: CASSPHVERTYNEQFF

D: NA
size: once
V: TRBV30
J: TRBJ2-5
DNA: TGTGCCTGGAGTAGATCAGGGACAAAGACCCAGTACTTC
CDR3: CAWSRSGTKTQYF

D: NA
size: NA
V: TRBV27
J: TRBJ2-1
DNA: TGTGCCAGCAGTTTAGCAATGAGCTCCTACAATGAGCAGTTCTTC
CDR3: CASSLAMSSYNEQFF

D: NA
size: NA
V: TRBV12-3/TRBV12-4
J: TRBJ2-5
DNA: TGTGCCAGCAGATTTGCCAGTGAGACCCAGTACTTC
CDR3: CASRFASETQYF

D: TRBD2
size: once
V: TRBV3-1/TRBV3-2
J: TRBJ2-3
DNA: TGTGCCAGCAGCCCGGTAGCGGGGTCGCCCACAGATACGCAGTATTTT
CDR3: CASSPVAGSPTDTQYF

D: TRBD1
size: once
V: TRBV2
J: TRBJ1-2
DNA: TGTGCCAGCAGTCTTAGTCGGACAGGGAGTAACTATGGCTACACCTTC
CDR3: CASSLSRTGSNYGYTF

D: NA
size: once
V: TRBV4-1
J: TRBJ2-1
DNA: TGCGCCAGCAGCCAGGCTACGGGACTCCCTAGCAATGAGCAGTTCTTC
CDR3: CASSQATGLPSNEQFF

D: NA
size: NA
V: TRBV21-1
J: TRBJ1-5
DNA: TGTGCCAGCAGCACCCACGGGGGGGGCGGCAATCAGCCCCAGCATTTT
CDR3: CASSTHGGGGNQPQHF

D: NA
size: NA
V: TRBV2
J: TRBJ2-2
DNA: TGTGCCAGCAGTGCACAGGCAAACACCGGGGAGCTGTTTTTT
CDR3: CASSAQANTGELFF

D: NA
size: NA
V: TRBV10-2
J: TRBJ2-7
DNA: TGCGCCAGCAGTGAAAGAACGGGGACCTACGAGCAGTACTTC
CDR3: CASSERTGTYEQYF

D: NA
size: once
V: TRBV21-1
J: TRBJ2-1
DNA: TGTGCCAGCAATGGAGGGAGGGGTTCTTACAATGAGCAGTTCTTC
CDR3: CASNGGRGSYNEQFF

D: TRBD1
size: NA
V: TRBV11-2
J: TRBJ2-7
DNA: TGTGCCAGCAGCTCGAGTAGGACAGGGGGTCTCGAGCAGTACTTC
CDR3: CASSSSRTGGLEQYF

D: NA
size: NA
V: TRBV6-1
J: TRBJ2-2
DNA: TGTGCCAGCAGTGAAGCGACTTTCACCGGGGAGCTGTTTTTT
CDR3: CASSEATFTGELFF

D: TRBD2
size: NA
V: TRBV29-1
J: TRBJ2-5
DNA: TGCAGCGCCTTGCTAGCGGGGGTACCAAAGGGGGAGACCCAGTACTTC
CDR3: CSALLAGVPKGETQYF

D: NA
size: NA
V: TRBV3-1/TRBV3-2
J: TRBJ1-2
DNA: TGTGCCAGCAGCCAAGATGGAGCAGGGTCCTATGGCTACACCTTC
CDR3: CASSQDGAGSYGYTF

D: NA
size: NA
V: TRBV6-5
J: TRBJ1-2
DNA: TGTGCCAGCAGTCCCCGGGGCGGGACCTATGGCTACACCTTC
CDR3: CASSPRGGTYGYTF